This entry features one T cell receptor (beta chain) sequence. The antigen is undetermined. The sample belongs to a study of cytomegalovirus exposure and HLA in healthy donors. General observations from the study: According to a later analysis, donors in an Asian-associated ancestry cluster reportedly had fewer N-insertions than the roughly 670-donor mean. Highly shared variants forming one cluster were likely a sequencing artifact.

Researchers ran the PCR with 60 Vbeta and 13 Jbeta primers. In the original analysis: Counted up in a later analysis, unique TCR beta chains came to some 72 million, with around 9.9 million shared. Method: immunoSEQ multiplex PCR; TCRdb's copy keeps in-frame clones and lacks some. D and trimming come from the DNA, and the V and J calls and clone size come from that table. The repertoire holds 150,000 to 200,000 clones, with more than 65% as singletons. Germline V gives CDR1 SGDLS, CDR2 YYNGEE. Trimming cost V 0 bases and J 2 bases, with 11 bases left between them. The CDR3 spans 15 residues. The rearrangement joins TRBV9 to TRBJ2-5; D ambiguous. The source material was PBMCs. The TCR originated in a girl between 2 and 10 years old in good health and CMV-seropositive. The CDR3 reads CASSVGAGIQETQYF. The DNA for the CDR3 is TGTGCCAGCAGCGTAGGGGCAGGCATTCAAGAGACCCAGTACTTC. The full variable domain, completed using reference TRBV9 and TRBJ2-5, is DSGVTQTPKHLITATGQRVTLRCSPRSGDLSVYWYQQSLDQGLQFLIQYYNGEERAKGNILERFSAQQFPDLHSELNLSSLELGDSALYFCASSVGAGIQETQYFGPGTRLLVL.